These 21 T cell receptor beta chains were sequenced from one sample in a study of technical replicates of blood from a few donors. Profiling relied on immunoSEQ multiplex PCR, and the TCRdb table lists in-frame clones only, not all of them. The profile shows just under 85,000 clones, around nine tenths of them singletons. The specimen sequenced was T cells isolated from PBMCs. These TCRs come from a human donor in good health.

The chain is built from TRBV6-5 and TRBJ1-2; D is perhaps TRBD1 (6 bases). Germline assignment: CDR1 MNHEY and CDR2 SVGAGI. V lost 6 bases, J lost 4 bases, and 9 bases lay in between. This CDR3 comprises 12 residues. CDR3 nucleotide sequence: TGTGCCAGCAGGGACAGCTTCTATGGCTACACCTTC. Its translation is CASRDSFYGYTF.

The rearrangement links TRBV7-9 to TRBJ2-3, with D possibly matching TRBD2 (6 bases). The germline V and J ends were trimmed by 4 bases and 4 bases, with 15 bases remaining between them. This CDR3 region has 15 residues. CDR1 and CDR2 (germline): SEHNR, FQNEAQ (reference sequence). This CDR3 reads CASSSPGTLADTQYF. The CDR3 nucleotides read TGTGCCAGCAGCTCACCCGGGACTCTAGCAGATACGCAGTATTTT.

The chain employs TRBV27 and TRBJ2-1; 7 nucleotides align to TRBD1. The CDR3 spans 15 residues. With V trimmed by 4 bases and J by 3 bases, 6 bases remained unmatched. Germline assignment: CDR1 MNHEY and CDR2 SMNVEV (reference sequence). The CDR3 region has the DNA TGTGCCAGCAGTTCCCCGGGACAGAACTACAATGAGCAGTTCTTC. Protein product: CASSSPGQNYNEQFF.

This clone came up once. The chain has TRBV5-1 and TRBJ2-7; 9 bases fit TRBD2. This CDR3 is 15 amino acids long. CDR1 SGHRS and CDR2 YFSETQ come from the germline V gene. V lost 4 bases to trimming and J lost 1 base; unmatched junction nucleotides: 6. Written as DNA, the CDR3 is TGCGCCAGCAGCCCTACGGCGGGGGGGTCCTACGAGCAGTACTTC. This codes for CASSPTAGGSYEQYF.

This chain connects TRBV11-2 to TRBJ2-3; 8 bases are shared with TRBD2. The germline gives CDR1 SGHAT, CDR2 FQNNGV. This CDR3 contains 17 residues. Trimming removed 7 bases from V and 2 bases from J; junction bases left unmatched: 14. CDR3 loop: CASTYHPLAATTDTQYF. The CDR3, as DNA: TGTGCCAGCACCTACCATCCACTAGCGGCAACCACAGATACGCAGTATTTT.

The chain recombines TRBV6-5 with TRBJ2-3; TRBD1 agrees at 9 bases. Trimming removed 6 bases from V and 0 bases from J; junction bases left unmatched: 4. This CDR3 has 15 residues. Germline loops: CDR1 MNHEY, CDR2 SVGAGI. CDR3 sequence (DNA): TGTGCCAGCAGGCCGACAGGGGGTAGCACAGATACGCAGTATTTT. This codes for CASRPTGGSTDTQYF.

This chain connects TRBV5-1 to TRBJ2-5; TRBD2 might be the D (6 bases). This CDR3 is built from 17 residues. Between the trimmed V and J ends, which lost 4 bases and 5 bases, there was a span of 24 bases. Germline V gene lookup returns CDR1 SGHRS and CDR2 YFSETQ. The CDR3 protein is CASSGSGEGLVIETQYF. As DNA, the CDR3 is TGCGCCAGCAGCGGTAGCGGCGAGGGCCTGGTCATTGAGACCCAGTACTTC.

This clone was detected only a few times. V and J are TRBV7-9 and TRBJ2-7, with a tentative D call TRBD2 (6 bases). From germline, CDR1 is SEHNR and CDR2 FQNEAQ (reference sequence). Between the trimmed V and J ends, which lost 8 bases and 2 bases, there was a span of 19 bases. The CDR3 length is 15 residues. The CDR3 spells CASSSGGTPAYEQYF. The CDR3, as DNA: TGTGCCAGCTCCTCTGGCGGGACTCCAGCCTACGAGCAGTACTTC.

The gene calls are TRBV10-1 and TRBJ1-1; D remains ambiguous. CDR3 length equals 14 residues. The V gene's germline CDR1 is WNHNN and CDR2 SYGVQD (reference sequence). Trimming left V 4 bases short and J 1 base short, with 10 bases between. In nucleotides, the CDR3 is TGCGCCAGCAGTGCTGCCCCGGGGAACACTGAAGCTTTCTTT. Residues: CASSAAPGNTEAFF.

The CDR3 here is CASRRESTDTQYF. CDR3 sequence (DNA): TGCGCCAGCAGACGGGAGAGCACAGATACGCAGTATTTT. The chain joins TRBV5-1 to TRBJ2-3; maybe TRBD2 (6 bases). V lost 5 bases and J 0 bases, leaving 7 bases between the germline ends. This CDR3 spans 13 amino acids. Germline V gives CDR1 SGHRS, CDR2 YFSETQ.

This clone was detected only once. The gene calls are TRBV5-1 and TRBJ2-3, with 9 bases identical to TRBD2. CDR3 length: 17 residues. Germline trimming cut 1 base from V and 3 bases from J; bases unmatched to any gene: 9. Germline assignment: CDR1 SGHRS and CDR2 YFSETQ. As DNA, the CDR3 is TGCGCCAGCAGCTTGACGGTTCTAGCGGGACAAACAGATACGCAGTATTTT. Protein product: CASSLTVLAGQTDTQYF.

The V call is TRBV7-8, the J call TRBJ2-7; perhaps TRBD1 as D (6 bases). Germline V gene lookup returns CDR1 SGHVS and CDR2 FQNEAQ. The CDR3 is made up of 16 amino acids. The V end was cut by 5 bases, the J end by 2 bases, with 19 bases between. CDR3 sequence reads: CASSHRTGTRPYEQYF. The CDR3 coding sequence is TGTGCCAGCAGCCATCGCACCGGGACAAGGCCCTACGAGCAGTACTTC. The variable domain in full, completed from reference TRBV7-8 and TRBJ2-7, reads GAGVSQSPRYKVAKRGQDVALRCDPISGHVSLFWYQQALGQGPEFLTYFQNEAQLDKSGLPSDRFFAERPEGSVSTLKIQRTQQEDSAVYLCASSHRTGTRPYEQYFGPGTRLTVT.

The chain has TRBV10-3 and TRBJ2-1; D is unclear. V was cut by 4 bases and J by 0 bases, with 13 bases left in between. Germline CDR1 ENHRY, CDR2 SYGVKD. This CDR3 is built from 16 residues. The CDR3 here is CAISGLALASYNEQFF. In nucleotides, the CDR3 is TGTGCCATCAGTGGGTTAGCATTGGCCTCCTACAATGAGCAGTTCTTC.

V usage is TRBV11-3 and J usage is TRBJ1-1; the match to TRBD1 covers 8 bases. The V gene end was trimmed by 5 bases and the J gene end by 7 bases; junction bases not matched to a gene: 6. Germline V CDR1 and CDR2: SGHNT, YENEEA. CDR3 length: 13 amino acids. CDR3 sequence: CASSPRQGNEAFF. CDR3 DNA sequence: TGTGCCAGCAGCCCGCGACAGGGGAATGAAGCTTTCTTT.

The chain recombines TRBV6-4 with TRBJ2-3, with 12 bases identical to TRBD2. Germline V gene lookup returns CDR1 MRHNA and CDR2 SNTAGT. The CDR3 is 15 residues long. The V segment lost 5 bases and the J segment 5 bases; nucleotides outside the gene matches: 5. The CDR3 region has the DNA TGTGCCAGCAGTCCTAGCGGGGGGGCCGGAGATACGCAGTATTTT. Translating it yields CASSPSGGAGDTQYF.

The chain combines TRBV9 with TRBJ1-1; no firm D call. Germline V gene sequence: CDR1 SGDLS, CDR2 YYNGEE. The CDR3 runs 14 residues. With 0 bases removed from V and 0 bases from J, the gap between germline ends came to 6 bases. CDR3 bases: TGTGCCAGCAGCGTAGAGCTGTTGAACACTGAAGCTTTCTTT. Translation: CASSVELLNTEAFF. Using reference TRBV9 and TRBJ1-1 for the parts outside the CDR3, the full variable domain is DSGVTQTPKHLITATGQRVTLRCSPRSGDLSVYWYQQSLDQGLQFLIQYYNGEERAKGNILERFSAQQFPDLHSELNLSSLELGDSALYFCASSVELLNTEAFFGQGTRLTVV.

The CDR3 nucleotides read TGTGCCAGCAGCTTAGGACCCTCGCAGGGGGCCACTGAAGCTTTCTTT. This translates into CASSLGPSQGATEAFF. V is TRBV13 and J is TRBJ1-1, with TRBD1 matching over 8 bases. V lost 0 bases and J lost 4; bases outside the gene matches: 7. The CDR3 runs to 16 residues. Per germline, CDR1 PRHDT and CDR2 FYEKMQ (reference sequence).

This clone was detected once. V usage is TRBV28 and J usage is TRBJ2-5, with 7 positions matching TRBD1. The CDR3 spans 14 residues. Germline V CDR1 and CDR2: MDHEN, SYDVKM. The trim removed 6 bases at V and 5 bases at J, leaving 9 bases unmatched. The CDR3 nucleotides read TGTGCCAGCAGCCAAAGACAGGGCGGGGAGACCCAGTACTTC. The encoded protein is CASSQRQGGETQYF.

The V gene is TRBV10-3, the J gene TRBJ2-5; 8 bases are a match to TRBD2. Unmatched junction bases numbered 1, after V lost 0 bases and J lost 1 base. This CDR3 comprises 15 residues. CDR1 is ENHRY and CDR2 is SYGVKD in the germline V gene. The CDR3 sequence is CAISESAGGQETQYF. CDR3 coding DNA: TGTGCCATCAGTGAGTCGGCGGGGGGCCAAGAGACCCAGTACTTC.

V usage is TRBV28 and J usage is TRBJ1-1; a weak D match, TRBD1 (5 bases). CDR3 size: 15 residues. Trimming removed 2 bases from V and 0 bases from J, with 10 bases in between. Per the germline V gene, CDR1 is MDHEN and CDR2 is SYDVKM. The CDR3 nucleotides read TGTGCCAGCAGTTTACCGCGGGGGATGAACACTGAAGCTTTCTTT. Protein: CASSLPRGMNTEAFF.

The genes are TRBV4-1 and TRBJ1-4; a possible D gene is TRBD1 (6 bases). V was trimmed by 5 bases and J by 6 bases, leaving 19 bases between them. Germline lookup yields CDR1 MGHRA and CDR2 YSYEKL. The CDR3 is 16 amino acids. CDR3 coding DNA: TGCGCCAGCAGCTTACAAAGGGTAGGGGGTTATGAAAAACTGTTTTTT. Its translation: CASSLQRVGGYEKLFF.